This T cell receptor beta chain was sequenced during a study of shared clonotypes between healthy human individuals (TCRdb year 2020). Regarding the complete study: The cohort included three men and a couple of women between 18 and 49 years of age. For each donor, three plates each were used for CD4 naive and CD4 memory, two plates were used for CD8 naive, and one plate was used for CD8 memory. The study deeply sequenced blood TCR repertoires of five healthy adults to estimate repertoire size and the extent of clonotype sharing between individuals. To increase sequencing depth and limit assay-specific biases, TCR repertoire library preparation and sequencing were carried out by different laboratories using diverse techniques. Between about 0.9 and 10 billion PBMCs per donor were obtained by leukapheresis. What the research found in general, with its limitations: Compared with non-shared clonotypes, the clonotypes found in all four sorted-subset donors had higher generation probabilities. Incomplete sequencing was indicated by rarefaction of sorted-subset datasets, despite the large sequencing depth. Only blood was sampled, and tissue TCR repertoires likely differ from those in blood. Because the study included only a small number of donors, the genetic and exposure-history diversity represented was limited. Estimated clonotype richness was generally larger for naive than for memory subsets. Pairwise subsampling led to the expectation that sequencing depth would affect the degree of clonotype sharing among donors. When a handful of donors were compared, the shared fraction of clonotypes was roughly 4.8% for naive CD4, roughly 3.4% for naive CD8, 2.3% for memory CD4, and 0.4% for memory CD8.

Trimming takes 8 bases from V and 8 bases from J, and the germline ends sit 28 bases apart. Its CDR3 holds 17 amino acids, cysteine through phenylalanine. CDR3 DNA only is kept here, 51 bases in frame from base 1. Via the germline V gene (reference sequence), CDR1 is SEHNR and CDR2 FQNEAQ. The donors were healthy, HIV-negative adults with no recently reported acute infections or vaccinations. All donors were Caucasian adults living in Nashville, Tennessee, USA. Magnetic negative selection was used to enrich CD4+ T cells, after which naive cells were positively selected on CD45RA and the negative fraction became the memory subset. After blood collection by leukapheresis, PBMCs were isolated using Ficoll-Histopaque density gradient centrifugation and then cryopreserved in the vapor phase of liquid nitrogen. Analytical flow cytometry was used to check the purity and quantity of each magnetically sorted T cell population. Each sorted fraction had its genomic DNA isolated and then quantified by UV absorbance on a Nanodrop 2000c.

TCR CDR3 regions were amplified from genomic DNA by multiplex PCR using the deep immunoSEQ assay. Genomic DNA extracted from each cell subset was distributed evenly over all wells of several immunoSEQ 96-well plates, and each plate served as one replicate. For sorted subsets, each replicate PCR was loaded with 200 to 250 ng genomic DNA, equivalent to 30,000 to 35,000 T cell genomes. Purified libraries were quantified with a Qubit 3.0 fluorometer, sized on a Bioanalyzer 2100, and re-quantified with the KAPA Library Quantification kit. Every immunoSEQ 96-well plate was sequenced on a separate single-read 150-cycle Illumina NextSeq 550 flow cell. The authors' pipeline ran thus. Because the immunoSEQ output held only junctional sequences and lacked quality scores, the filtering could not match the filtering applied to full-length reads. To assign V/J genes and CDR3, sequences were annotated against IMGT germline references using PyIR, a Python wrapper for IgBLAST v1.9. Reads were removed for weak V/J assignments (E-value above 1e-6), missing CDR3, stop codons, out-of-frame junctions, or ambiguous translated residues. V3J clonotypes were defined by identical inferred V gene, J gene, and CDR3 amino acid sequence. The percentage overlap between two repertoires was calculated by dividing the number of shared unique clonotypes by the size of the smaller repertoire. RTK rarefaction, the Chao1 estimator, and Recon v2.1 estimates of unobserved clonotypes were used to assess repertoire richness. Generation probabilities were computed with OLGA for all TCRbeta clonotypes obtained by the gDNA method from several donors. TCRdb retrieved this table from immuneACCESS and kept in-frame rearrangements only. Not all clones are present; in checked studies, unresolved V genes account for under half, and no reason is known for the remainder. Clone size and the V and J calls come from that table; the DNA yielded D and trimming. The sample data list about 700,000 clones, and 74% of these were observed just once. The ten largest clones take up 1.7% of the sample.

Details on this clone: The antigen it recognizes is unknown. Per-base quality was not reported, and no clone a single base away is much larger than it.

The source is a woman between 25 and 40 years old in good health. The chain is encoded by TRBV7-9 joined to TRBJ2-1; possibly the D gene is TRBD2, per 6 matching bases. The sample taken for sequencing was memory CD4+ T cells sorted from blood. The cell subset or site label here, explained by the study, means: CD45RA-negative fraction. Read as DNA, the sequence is TGTGCCAGCTCCCTATGGGCCCAGATAGGCGGGGTGGATGAGCAGTTCTTC. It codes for CASSLWAQIGGVDEQFF.